This T cell receptor (beta chain) was sequenced during a study of CD4 T cells in relation to SARS-CoV-2 and coronaviruses. Turning to the study itself: PBMCs were cultured with antigen for approximately nine days before TCR beta sequencing. Negative control cultures got HIV-1 Nef peptides or no peptide. Study-wide results and caveats: SARS-CoV-2-driven expansion was significantly weaker in crossreactive than monoreactive clones.

TCRdb's copy holds only in-frame clones and misses some; the assay was immunoSEQ multiplex PCR. The data contain more than 20,000 clones, over 60% of them seen just once; the ten biggest clones take up 10%. With regard to this clone: No antigen is known for it.

The unexposed donors gave CD4+ T cells in 2011-2018, prior to COVID-19. The cells were cultured for about ten days before CD4+ T cells were isolated. Cells permitting, SARS-CoV-2 S/N and four cold-coronavirus spikes were tested on unexposed-donor CD4+ T cells. The CDR3 is made up of 19 amino acids. The germline CDR1 and CDR2 sequences are LGHNA and YNFKEQ. The V and J ends lost 2 bases and 4 bases respectively, with 24 bases between them. V is TRBV4-2 and J is TRBJ2-4; tentatively, D is TRBD1 or TRBD2 (6 bases each). This sequence was found in a human donor in good health. The sample was CD4+ T cells from PBMCs, cultured in vitro. The DNA of the CDR3 is TGTGCCAGCAGCCAATCAATGTACGGGGGACAAATGCTAAAAAACATTCAGTACTTC. Amino acid sequence: CASSQSMYGGQMLKNIQYF.